This passage covers 11 T cell receptor beta chains from one sample sequenced in a study of response to subunit inactivated influenza vaccine. TCRdb itself ran the RT-PCR reads through MiXCR, one entry per CDR3 protein. The sample lists hundreds of thousands of distinct CDR3 sequences; 15% to 18% were seen once. The sequenced sample was PBMCs from blood, obtained 11 to 12 days after vaccination. These receptors all stem from a man aged 50-60 years who received an inactivated influenza vaccine.

This clonotype was observed many times. The chain employs TRBV28 and TRBJ1-6; 8 bases match TRBD1. Trimming removed 6 bases from V and 4 bases from J; junction bases left unmatched: 11. The CDR3 is made up of 17 amino acids. Germline V gene data show CDR1 as MDHEN and CDR2 as SYDVKM. In DNA form, the CDR3 reads TGTGCCAGCAGCAAGACAGGGGCGCTCCGATATAATTCACCCCTCCACTTT. It translates to CASSKTGALRYNSPLHF.

This clonotype was counted many times. The chain recombines TRBV29-1 with TRBJ2-7, with TRBD2 identical over 9 bases. CDR1 and CDR2 from the germline V gene are SQVTM and ANQGSEA. The CDR3 runs 15 residues. The ends lost 2 bases at V and 6 bases at J; junction bases unmatched: 11. The DNA for the CDR3 is TGCAGCGTTGAATTCCCGGGACTAGCCGTCTCCGAGCAGTACTTC. Protein product: CSVEFPGLAVSEQYF.

The CDR3 region has the DNA TGTGCCAGTAGTATAGTGGCGCCCTCCGGGGGGAATGAGCAGTTCTTC. Residues: CASSIVAPSGGNEQFF. The J gene is TRBJ2-1, the V gene TRBV19; 7 bases line up with TRBD2. J lost 7 bases, V lost 1 base, and 10 bases had no gene match. CDR1 and CDR2 from the germline V gene are LNHDA and SQIVND (reference sequence). This CDR3 is 16 amino acids long.

This rearrangement joins TRBV7-9 to TRBJ2-5; D call uncertain. Per the germline V gene, CDR1 is SEHNR and CDR2 is FQNEAQ (reference sequence). V lost 8 bases and J 1 base, leaving 14 bases between the germline ends. This CDR3 comprises 14 residues. The CDR3 protein is CASQLTVTQETQYF. The CDR3 DNA follows: TGTGCCAGCCAACTAACGGTGACCCAAGAGACCCAGTACTTC.

This clonotype was detected a few times. The chain joins TRBV6-2 or TRBV6-3 to TRBJ2-7; no clear D. The germline V and J ends were trimmed by 2 bases and 6 bases, with 8 bases remaining between them. The CDR3 loop spans 12 amino acids. Germline CDR1 reads MNHEY; CDR2 reads SVGEGT. CDR3 sequence: CASSYTWVEQYF. The DNA for the CDR3 is TGTGCCAGCAGTTACACTTGGGTCGAGCAGTACTTC.

This clonotype turned up a few times. The chain carries TRBV3-1 and TRBJ2-4, with a tentative D call TRBD2 (6 bases). The CDR3 length is 15 residues. Germline values: CDR1 LGHDT, CDR2 YNNKEL (reference sequence). V lost 4 bases, J lost 6 bases, and 16 bases lay in between. DNA of the CDR3: TGTGCCAGCAGCCCGACGGGGGATTCTTCAAACATTCAGTACTTC. Translating gives CASSPTGDSSNIQYF.

The rearrangement links TRBV20-1 to TRBJ2-1, with 8 nucleotides matching TRBD1. The CDR3 is 13 amino acids. J lost 10 bases, V lost 1 base, and 6 bases had no gene match. The germline V gene encodes CDR1 DFQATT and CDR2 SNEGSKA (reference sequence). Written as DNA, the CDR3 is TGCAGTGCTAGAGCAGGGGGCATTATGGAGCAGTTCTTC. Protein product: CSARAGGIMEQFF.

The chain uses TRBV6-2 or TRBV6-3 and TRBJ1-1, with a tentative D call TRBD1 (5 bases). Trimming took 3 bases from V and 7 from J, leaving 15 bases between them. The CDR3 contains 14 residues. Per the germline V gene, CDR1 is MNHEY and CDR2 is SVGEGT. For the CDR3, the DNA is TGTGCCAGCAGTTATTGGGGGGGACTAAGTGAAGCTTTCTTT. It yields the protein CASSYWGGLSEAFF.

This chain links TRBV12-3 or TRBV12-4 with TRBJ2-2; tentatively, D is TRBD1 (6 bases). The CDR3 is 13 amino acids. The V gene lost 6 bases and the J gene lost 5 bases, with 10 bases spanning the gap. The CDR3 reads CASRNTGTGELFF. The CDR3 DNA follows: TGTGCCAGCAGGAACACAGGGACCGGGGAGCTGTTTTTT.

A few counts support this clonotype. The chain recombines TRBV2 with TRBJ2-1, with TRBD2 identical over 10 bases. Losses at the gene ends were 4 bases for V and 2 bases for J; bases not matched to a gene: 8. Germline lookup yields CDR1 SNHLY and CDR2 FYNNEI. CDR3 length: 17 amino acids. CDR3 amino acids: CASSGGPTSGAYNEQFF. In DNA form, the CDR3 reads TGTGCCAGCAGTGGAGGCCCCACTAGCGGGGCCTACAATGAGCAGTTCTTC.

The chain combines TRBV3-1 with TRBJ2-7, with D possibly matching TRBD1 (6 bases). The CDR3 spans 15 residues. Germline V CDR1 and CDR2: LGHDT, YNNKEL (reference sequence). Trimming removed 4 bases at V and 0 bases at J, with 13 bases between. This CDR3 is CASSLGSTGSYEQYF. The CDR3 DNA reads TGTGCCAGCAGCCTGGGGTCGACAGGCTCCTACGAGCAGTACTTC.